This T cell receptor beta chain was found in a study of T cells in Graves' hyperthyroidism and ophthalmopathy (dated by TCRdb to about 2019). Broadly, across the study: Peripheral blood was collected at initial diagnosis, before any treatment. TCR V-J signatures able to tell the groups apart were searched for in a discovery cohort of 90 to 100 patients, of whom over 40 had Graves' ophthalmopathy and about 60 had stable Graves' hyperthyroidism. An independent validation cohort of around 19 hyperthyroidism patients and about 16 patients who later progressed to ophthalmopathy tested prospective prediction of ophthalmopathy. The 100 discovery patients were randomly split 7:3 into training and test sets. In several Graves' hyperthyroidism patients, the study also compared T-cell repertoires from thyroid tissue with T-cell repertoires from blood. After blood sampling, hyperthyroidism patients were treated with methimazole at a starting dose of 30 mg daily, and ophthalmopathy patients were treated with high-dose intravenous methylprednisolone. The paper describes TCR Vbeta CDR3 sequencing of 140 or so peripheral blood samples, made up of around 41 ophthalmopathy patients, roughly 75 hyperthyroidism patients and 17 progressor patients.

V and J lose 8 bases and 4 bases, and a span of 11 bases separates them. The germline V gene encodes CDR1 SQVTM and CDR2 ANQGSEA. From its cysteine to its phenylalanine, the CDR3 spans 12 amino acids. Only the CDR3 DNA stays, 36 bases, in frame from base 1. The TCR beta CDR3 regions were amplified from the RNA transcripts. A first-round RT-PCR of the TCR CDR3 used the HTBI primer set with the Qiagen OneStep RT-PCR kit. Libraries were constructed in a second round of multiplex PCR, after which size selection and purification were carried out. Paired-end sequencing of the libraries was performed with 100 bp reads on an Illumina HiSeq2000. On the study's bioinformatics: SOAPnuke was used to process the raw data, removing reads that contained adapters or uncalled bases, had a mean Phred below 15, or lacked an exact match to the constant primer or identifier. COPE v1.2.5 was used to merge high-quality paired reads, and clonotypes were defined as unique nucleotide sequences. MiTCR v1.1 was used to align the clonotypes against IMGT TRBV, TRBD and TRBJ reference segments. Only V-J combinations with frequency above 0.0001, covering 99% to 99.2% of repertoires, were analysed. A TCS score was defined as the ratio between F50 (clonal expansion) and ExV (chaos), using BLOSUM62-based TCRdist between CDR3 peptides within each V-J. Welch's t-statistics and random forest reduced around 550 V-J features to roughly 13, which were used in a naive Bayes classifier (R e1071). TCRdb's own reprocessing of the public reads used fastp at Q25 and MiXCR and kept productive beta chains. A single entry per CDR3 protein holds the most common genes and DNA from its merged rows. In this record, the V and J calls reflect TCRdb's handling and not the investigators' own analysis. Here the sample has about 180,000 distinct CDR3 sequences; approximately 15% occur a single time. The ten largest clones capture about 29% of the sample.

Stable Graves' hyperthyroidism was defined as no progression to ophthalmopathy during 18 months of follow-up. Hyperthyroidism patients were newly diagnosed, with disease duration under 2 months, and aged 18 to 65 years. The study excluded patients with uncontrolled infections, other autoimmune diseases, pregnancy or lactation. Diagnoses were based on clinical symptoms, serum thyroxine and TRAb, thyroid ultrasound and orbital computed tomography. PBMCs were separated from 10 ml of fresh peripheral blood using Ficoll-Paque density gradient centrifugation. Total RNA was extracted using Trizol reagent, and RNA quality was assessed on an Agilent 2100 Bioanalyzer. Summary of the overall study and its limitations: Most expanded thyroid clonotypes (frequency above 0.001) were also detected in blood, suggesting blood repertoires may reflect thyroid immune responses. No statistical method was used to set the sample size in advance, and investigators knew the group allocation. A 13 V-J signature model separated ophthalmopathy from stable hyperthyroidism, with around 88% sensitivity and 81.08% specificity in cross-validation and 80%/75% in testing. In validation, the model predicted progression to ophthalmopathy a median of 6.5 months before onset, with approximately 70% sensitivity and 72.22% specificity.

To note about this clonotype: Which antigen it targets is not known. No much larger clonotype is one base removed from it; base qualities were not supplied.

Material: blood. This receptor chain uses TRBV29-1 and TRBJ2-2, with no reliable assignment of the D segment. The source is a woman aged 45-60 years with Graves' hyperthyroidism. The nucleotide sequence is TGCAGCCTTTTGGGTCTCACCGGGGAGCTGTTTTTT. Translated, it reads CSLLGLTGELFF.